The 15 T cell receptor beta chains below come from one sample, sequenced in a study of cytomegalovirus exposure and HLA in healthy donors (dated by TCRdb to about 2017). Libraries were prepared through the immunoSEQ multiplex PCR assay. The multiplex PCR relied on a mix of 60 forward primers for TCR Vbeta segments and 13 reverse primers for TCR Jbeta segments. This is the immuneACCESS table as TCRdb keeps it, with only in-frame sequences that have V and J called. A part of the clones is gone; compared with another copy, unresolved V genes explain less than half, and the rest is unexplained. This sample has approximately 140,000 clones in its table, and roughly 82% of those were observed once. Of the sample, under 3.5% is held by the ten largest clones. The material sequenced was PBMCs. The receptors originated from a man aged 50-59 years in good health and CMV-seronegative.

The chain couples TRBV5-6 to TRBJ1-5; D is perhaps TRBD1 (6 bases). Germline CDR1 is SGHDT and CDR2 is YYEEEE. Trimming removed 3 bases at V and 6 bases at J, with 10 bases between. This CDR3 comprises 13 residues. As DNA, the CDR3 is TGTGCCAGCAGCTATACAGGGATTCAGCCCCAGCATTTT. Residues: CASSYTGIQPQHF.

This sequence joins TRBV19 and TRBJ2-4; D may be TRBD1 (5 bases). V was pared by 8 bases and J by 4 bases, with 21 bases between. The length of the CDR3 is 16 residues. Per the germline V gene, CDR1 is LNHDA and CDR2 is SQIVND (reference sequence). The CDR3, as DNA: TGTGCCAGTTCGAGCAGGGCCTCTAAACCGAAAAACATTCAGTACTTC. It specifies CASSSRASKPKNIQYF.

This chain uses TRBV6-6 with TRBJ1-3; 8 bases are a match to TRBD1. The junction had 5 bases not matched to a gene; V was cut back by 9 bases and J by 4 bases. The CDR3 sequence is 13 residues long. Germline V gene data show CDR1 as MNHNY and CDR2 as SVGAGI (reference sequence). Here the CDR3 reads CASQGALGNTIYF. CDR3 DNA sequence: TGTGCCAGTCAGGGGGCCTTAGGAAACACCATATATTTT.

The V call is TRBV13, the J call TRBJ1-2; D unclear. The CDR3 is 14 amino acids. The V end lost 0 bases, the J end lost 3 bases, and 8 bases lay between the germline ends. Germline-derived CDR1 and CDR2 are PRHDT and FYEKMQ (reference sequence). CDR3 in amino acids: CASSLGQTHYGYTF. The CDR3 nucleotides read TGTGCCAGCAGCTTAGGACAGACCCACTATGGCTACACCTTC.

This sequence joins TRBV2 and TRBJ1-1; TRBD1 might be the D (6 bases). CDR1 and CDR2 (germline): SNHLY, FYNNEI. The V end was cut by 7 bases, the J end by 0 bases, with 21 bases between. The CDR3 has 17 amino acids. The CDR3 reads CASTLRGAYLMNTEAFF. In nucleotides, the CDR3 is TGTGCCAGCACATTACGGGGGGCCTACCTCATGAACACTGAAGCTTTCTTT.

Worth noting for this clone: Other nucleotide sequences in the sample specify the same CDR3. The DNA for the CDR3 is TGTGCCTGGAGTGTACGGGGGGATCAGCCCCAGCATTTT. This sequence encodes CAWSVRGDQPQHF. The V call is TRBV30, the J call TRBJ1-5; TRBD1 is a possible D gene (5 bases). The germline V and J ends were trimmed by 0 bases and 5 bases, with 8 bases remaining between them. The CDR3 totals 13 residues. Per germline, CDR1 GTSNPN and CDR2 SVGIG (reference sequence).

The chain employs TRBV5-1 and TRBJ2-7; no definite D call. This CDR3 is 14 amino acids long. Germline V gene sequence: CDR1 SGHRS, CDR2 YFSETQ. Trimming took off 0 bases at V and 2 bases at J, with 9 bases between the two ends. CDR3 in DNA: TGCGCCAGCAGCTTGGATCAGGTCACCTACGAGCAGTACTTC. Protein: CASSLDQVTYEQYF. The variable domain in full, completed from reference TRBV5-1 and TRBJ2-7, reads KAGVTQTPRYLIKTRGQQVTLSCSPISGHRSVSWYQQTPGQGLQFLFEYFSETQRNKGNFPGRFSGRQFSNSRSEMNVSTLELGDSALYLCASSLDQVTYEQYFGPGTRLTVT.

The rearrangement uses TRBV4-1 and TRBJ1-2; D call uncertain. This CDR3 has 15 residues. In germline, CDR1 is MGHRA, CDR2 YSYEKL. Trimming pared 1 base from V and 8 bases from J, leaving 17 bases between. The CDR3 nucleotides are TGCGCCAGCAGCCAAGGAGGTAGCGGGAGGGAGGGCTACACCTTC. It yields the protein CASSQGGSGREGYTF.

This chain connects TRBV7-2 to TRBJ2-2; 9 positions agree with TRBD1. V shed 5 bases and J 9 bases; nucleotides not matched to a gene: 4. Germline V gene sequence: CDR1 SGHTA, CDR2 FQGNSA. The CDR3 consists of 13 residues. The CDR3: CASSRQGGRELFF. The DNA for the CDR3 is TGTGCCAGCAGCAGACAGGGGGGGCGGGAGCTGTTTTTT.

This chain connects TRBV5-6 to TRBJ1-5; D might be TRBD1 (5 bases). Trimming stripped 4 bases from V and 9 bases from J, with 17 bases between. Germline CDR1 reads SGHDT; CDR2 reads YYEEEE. The CDR3 has 14 residues. The CDR3 sequence is CASSRNRQGGPQHF. In DNA, the CDR3 is TGTGCCAGCAGCCGAAACCGCCAGGGTGGGCCCCAGCATTTT.

The chain couples TRBV7-9 to TRBJ2-1; D gene ambiguous. The CDR3 loop spans 14 amino acids. The V end was cut by 6 bases, the J end by 1 base, with 10 bases between. From germline, CDR1 is SEHNR and CDR2 FQNEAQ (reference sequence). This chain's CDR3 is CASSGAPSYNEQFF. The CDR3 nucleotides are TGTGCCAGCAGTGGAGCCCCATCCTACAATGAGCAGTTCTTC. Using reference TRBV7-9 and TRBJ2-1 for the parts outside the CDR3, the full variable domain is DTGVSQNPRHKITKRGQNVTFRCDPISEHNRLYWYRQTLGQGPEFLTYFQNEAQLEKSRLLSDRFSAERPKGSFSTLEIQRTEQGDSAMYLCASSGAPSYNEQFFGPGTRLTVL.

The chain couples TRBV18 to TRBJ2-2, with D maybe TRBD1 (6 bases). The germline V gene encodes CDR1 KGHSH and CDR2 LQKENI. Between the trimmed V and J ends, which lost 3 bases and 4 bases, there was a span of 12 bases. The CDR3 runs to 15 residues. The CDR3 sequence is CASSPEDRSTGELFF. The DNA for the CDR3 is TGTGCCAGCTCACCGGAGGACAGAAGCACCGGGGAGCTGTTTTTT.

The CDR3 DNA reads TGCAGTGCAAACGGGGATGGCTACACCTTC. Translation: CSANGDGYTF. This chain connects TRBV20-1 to TRBJ1-2, with D uncertain. Germline V lookup: CDR1 DFQATT, CDR2 SNEGSKA (reference sequence). The V and J ends lost 6 bases and 6 bases respectively, with 8 bases between them. The CDR3 extends over 10 amino acids.

The chain couples TRBV5-4 to TRBJ2-5; 8 nucleotides line up with TRBD2. CDR1 is SGHNT and CDR2 is YYREEE in the germline V gene (reference sequence). The V segment lost 1 base and the J segment 2 bases; nucleotides outside the gene matches: 4. This CDR3 has 15 amino acids. The CDR3 DNA follows: TGTGCCAGCAGCTTGACTAGCGGAATTCAAGAGACCCAGTACTTC. As protein: CASSLTSGIQETQYF. Full variable domain (remainder filled in from reference TRBV5-4 and TRBJ2-5): ETGVTQSPTHLIKTRGQQVTLRCSSQSGHNTVSWYQQALGQGPQFIFQYYREEENGRGNFPPRFSGLQFPNYSSELNVNALELDDSALYLCASSLTSGIQETQYFGPGTRLLVL.

This chain joins TRBV5-4 and TRBJ2-2, with 9 bases lining up with TRBD1. The CDR3 is made up of 17 amino acids. Germline V gives CDR1 SGHNT, CDR2 YYREEE (reference sequence). Trimming at V came to 0 bases and at J to 7 bases, leaving 10 bases not matched to a gene. The CDR3: CASSLDVGTGYGGELFF. CDR3 DNA sequence: TGTGCCAGCAGCTTGGATGTTGGGACAGGGTATGGCGGGGAGCTGTTTTTT.